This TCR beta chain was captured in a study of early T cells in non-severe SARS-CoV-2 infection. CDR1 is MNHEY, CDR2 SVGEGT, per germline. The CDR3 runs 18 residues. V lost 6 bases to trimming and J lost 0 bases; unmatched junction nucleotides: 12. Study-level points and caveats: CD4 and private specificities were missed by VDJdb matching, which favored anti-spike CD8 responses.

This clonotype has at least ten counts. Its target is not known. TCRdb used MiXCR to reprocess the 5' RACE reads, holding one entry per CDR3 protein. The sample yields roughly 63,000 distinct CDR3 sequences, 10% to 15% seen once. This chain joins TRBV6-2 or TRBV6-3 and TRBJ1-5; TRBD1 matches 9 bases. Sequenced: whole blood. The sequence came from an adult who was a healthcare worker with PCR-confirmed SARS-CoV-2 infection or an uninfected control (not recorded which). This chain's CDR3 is CASRSGNRGLNSNQPQHF. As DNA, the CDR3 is TGTGCCAGCAGAAGCGGGAACAGGGGGCTAAATAGCAATCAGCCCCAGCATTTT.